One sample yielded the 8 T cell receptor beta chains listed below, sequenced in a study of T cell clonality in common variable immunodeficiency. Sequencing used immunoSEQ multiplex PCR; TCRdb keeps in-frame clones, though not all of them. The data show roughly 50,000 clones, with none appearing a single time. Material for sequencing was peripheral blood mononuclear cells. These receptors were taken from a person between 18 and 69 years old in good health.

This clone has ten or more counts. Read sequence stops 3 residues before the CDR3 end, and the germline J gene provides the missing end. The rearrangement joins TRBV7-2 to TRBJ2-7, with 13 bases matching TRBD2. Looked up from germline, CDR1 is SGHTA and CDR2 is FQGNSA. The V gene end was trimmed by 5 bases and the J gene end by 5 bases; junction bases not matched to a gene: 3. The CDR3 spans 14 residues. CDR3 DNA (partial): TGTGCCAGCAGCCCCGGACTAGCGGGAGACGAG. Translating gives CASSPGLAGDE. The whole CDR3 reads CASSPGLAGDEQYF.

At least ten counts were recorded for this clone. The read stops 3 residues short of the end of the CDR3; the missing end is completed from the germline J gene. The genes are TRBV20-1 and TRBJ2-3; D is possibly TRBD2 (5 bases). The CDR3 sequence is 15 residues long. In germline, CDR1 is DFQATT, CDR2 SNEGSKA (reference sequence). V gave up 5 bases and J gave up 1 base, with 16 bases separating them. The chain's CDR3 is CSAPPWRARTDTQYF. The part of the CDR3 DNA that was read is TGCAGTGCTCCCCCTTGGCGGGCGCGCACAGATACG.

With respect to this clone: The CDR3 goes on 3 residues after the read ends, and that part is filled in from the germline J gene. The chain employs TRBV30 and TRBJ2-3, with 11 bases identical to TRBD2. In germline, CDR1 is GTSNPN, CDR2 SVGIG (reference sequence). Trimming removed 3 bases from V and 2 bases from J; junction bases left unmatched: 4. The CDR3 sequence is 15 residues long. CDR3: CAWRTGLADTDTQYF. The covered CDR3 bases are TGTGCCTGGAGGACGGGACTAGCGGACACAGATACG.

The CDR3 sequence is CAWSVRGAYDYTF. The CDR3 bases that were read are TGTGCCTGGAGTGTACGGGGTGCCTACGAC. The chain couples TRBV30 to TRBJ1-2; D unresolved. The observed sequence ends 3 residues before the CDR3 terminus, with the missing tail filled in from the germline J gene. The CDR3 consists of 13 residues. Germline-derived CDR1 and CDR2 are GTSNPN and SVGIG (reference sequence).

This clone was picked up a small number of times. With the read ending 3 residues before the CDR3 end, the germline J gene is used to fill in that end. The chain has TRBV6-1 and TRBJ2-7; possibly TRBD1 for D (6 bases). This CDR3 has 16 amino acids. Per the germline V gene, CDR1 is MNHNS and CDR2 is SASEGT. Between the trimmed V and J ends, which lost 3 bases and 1 base, there was a span of 16 bases. The CDR3 reads CASSDWAGEGSYEQYF. The CDR3 bases that were read are TGTGCCAGCAGTGATTGGGCAGGGGAAGGGTCCTACGAG.

This clone appeared many times. Sequencing ends 3 residues short of the CDR3 end; the germline J gene provides the rest. The rearrangement uses TRBV29-1 and TRBJ2-7; D is perhaps TRBD1 (5 bases). Trimming pared 4 bases from V and 6 bases from J, leaving 13 bases between. CDR3 length: 12 amino acids. Germline lookup yields CDR1 SQVTM and CDR2 ANQGSEA. This CDR3 reads CSVGKGQGEQYF. The CDR3 bases that were read are TGCAGCGTTGGGAAGGGGCAAGGCGAG.

This clone was found many times. The read terminates 3 residues ahead of where the CDR3 ends, so the germline J gene completes it. The gene calls are TRBV5-1 and TRBJ2-7, with 9 bases aligning to TRBD1. The ends lost 5 bases at V and 5 bases at J; junction bases unmatched: 5. The V gene's germline CDR1 is SGHRS and CDR2 YFSETQ. The CDR3 consists of 13 residues. The covered CDR3 bases are TGCGCCAGCAGACAAGGACAGGGGCACGAG. This codes for CASRQGQGHE. In full, the CDR3 is CASRQGQGHEQYF.

In this sample, this clone turned up many times. The sequenced CDR3 bases are TGTGCCAGTATAGAGGGCACCGGGGAG. Translation gives CASIEGTGE. The CDR3 reads in full as CASIEGTGELFF. This chain links TRBV19 with TRBJ2-2, with D possibly TRBD2 on 5 matching bases. The CDR3 goes on 3 residues after the read ends, and that part is filled in from the germline J gene. Germline lookup yields CDR1 LNHDA and CDR2 SQIVND (reference sequence). This CDR3 contains 12 residues. The ends were cut back, 7 bases at V and 4 bases at J, with 7 bases in the middle.